Shown below are 32 T cell receptor beta chains from a single sample sequenced in a study of shared clonotypes between healthy human individuals. Sequencing was performed with immunoSEQ multiplex PCR; in TCRdb, only in-frame clones are kept and a portion is missing. Altogether 530,000 or so clones are present, approximately 79% being singletons, with the ten largest covering around 13%. Sequenced input: PBMCs. The receptors stem from a woman in her thirties or forties in good health. Some clones in this sample may be carry-over from other donors' samples.

This clone was detected only once. Other nucleotide sequences from this sample produce the same CDR3. The chain is built from TRBV18 and TRBJ1-3, with D perhaps matching TRBD1 (5 bases). V lost 6 bases, J lost 0 bases, and 15 bases lay in between. Germline V gives CDR1 KGHSH, CDR2 LQKENI. This CDR3 has 16 residues. The CDR3 sequence: CASSPGTASSGNTIYF. CDR3 nucleotides: TGTGCCAGCTCGCCCGGGACGGCCAGCTCTGGAAACACCATATATTTT.

The chain has TRBV30 and TRBJ1-4; tentative D call: TRBD1 (6 bases). The germline CDR1 and CDR2 sequences are GTSNPN and SVGIG (reference sequence). V lost 1 base, J lost 5 bases, and 11 bases lay in between. CDR3 length: 14 amino acids. The CDR3 sequence: CAWSGRRGNEKLFF. The CDR3 coding sequence is TGTGCCTGGAGTGGACGAAGGGGGAATGAAAAACTGTTTTTT. The variable domain in full, with the rest retrieved from reference TRBV30 and TRBJ1-4, is SQTIHQWPATLVQPVGSPLSLECTVEGTSNPNLYWYRQAAGRGLQLLFYSVGIGQISSEVPQNLSASRPQDRQFILSSKKLLLSDSGFYLCAWSGRRGNEKLFFGSGTQLSVL.

This clone was observed a single time. V is TRBV6-5 and J is TRBJ1-1; D not resolved. The CDR3 loop spans 13 amino acids. Deletions cut 5 bases from V and 5 bases from J, with 12 bases between. From germline, CDR1 is MNHEY and CDR2 SVGAGI. In nucleotides, the CDR3 is TGTGCCAGCAGTCACCCGAGTACTACTGAAGCTTTCTTT. Encoded protein: CASSHPSTTEAFF.

The sample holds many counts of this clone. This sequence joins TRBV7-9 and TRBJ2-1; possibly TRBD2 for D (5 bases). This CDR3 region has 16 residues. Germline values: CDR1 SEHNR, CDR2 FQNEAQ (reference sequence). V was trimmed by 5 bases and J by 7 bases, leaving 21 bases between them. CDR3 DNA: TGTGCCAGCAGCCCGCAATTTGATACTAGGAGGAATGAGCAGTTCTTC. Translated, it gives CASSPQFDTRRNEQFF.

The DNA for the CDR3 is TGTGCCAGCAGCTTAGTGGGGTATGGCTACACCTTC. Amino acid sequence: CASSLVGYGYTF. V is TRBV11-3 and J is TRBJ1-2; no clear D. The CDR3 totals 12 residues. V was shortened by 1 base and J by 5 bases, with 5 bases between the two germline ends. CDR1 and CDR2 from the germline V gene are SGHNT and YENEEA.

This chain joins TRBV10-2 and TRBJ2-7; 9 bases line up with TRBD2. Germline loops: CDR1 WSHSY, CDR2 SAAADI. The CDR3 spans 15 residues. With V trimmed by 6 bases and J by 0 bases, 6 bases remained unmatched. CDR3 loop: CASREGAGGSYEQYF. In DNA, the CDR3 is TGCGCCAGCAGAGAAGGAGCGGGAGGCTCCTACGAGCAGTACTTC.

The chain uses TRBV2 and TRBJ2-4; 7 bases map to TRBD2. Trimming removed 6 bases from V and 0 bases from J; junction bases left unmatched: 8. This CDR3 has 16 residues. In germline, CDR1 is SNHLY, CDR2 FYNNEI. CDR3 in amino acids: CASRDRDYAAKNIQYF. The CDR3 DNA sequence: TGTGCCAGCAGGGACCGGGACTACGCAGCCAAAAACATTCAGTACTTC.

In DNA form, the CDR3 reads TGTGCCAGCAGCCCCCATCCCGCCACAGGGAACTATGGCTACACCTTC. Translation: CASSPHPATGNYGYTF. The chain carries TRBV7-2 and TRBJ1-2; D perhaps matches TRBD1 (6 bases). Trimming pared 5 bases from V and 2 bases from J, leaving 18 bases between. The CDR3 has 16 amino acids. The germline V gene encodes CDR1 SGHTA and CDR2 FQGNSA.

V gene TRBV7-2 combines with J gene TRBJ2-7, with D uncertain. Germline-derived CDR1 and CDR2 are SGHTA and FQGNSA. V shed 5 bases and J shed 2 bases, with 13 bases lying between them. The CDR3 loop spans 14 amino acids. CDR3 coding DNA: TGTGCCAGCAGCCCCCAGCCCCAGACCTACGAGCAGTACTTC. Residues: CASSPQPQTYEQYF. Together with reference TRBV7-2 and TRBJ2-7, the CDR3 gives the full variable domain: GAGVSQSPSNKVTEKGKDVELRCDPISGHTALYWYRQSLGQGLEFLIYFQGNSAPDKSGLPSDRFSAERTGGSVSTLTIQRTQQEDSAVYLCASSPQPQTYEQYFGPGTRLTVT.

J is TRBJ2-1 and V is TRBV5-1; perhaps TRBD2 as D (6 bases). This CDR3 has 16 residues. Trimming removed 4 bases at V and 0 bases at J, with 14 bases between. Germline V gene sequence: CDR1 SGHRS, CDR2 YFSETQ. The CDR3 spells CASSPWGESSYNEQFF. DNA of the CDR3: TGCGCCAGCAGCCCTTGGGGGGAGAGCTCCTACAATGAGCAGTTCTTC.

This chain connects TRBV5-4 to TRBJ2-2; 7 bases are a match to TRBD1. Trimming at V came to 4 bases and at J to 6 bases, leaving 9 bases not matched to a gene. There are 15 residues in the CDR3. Germline assignment: CDR1 SGHNT and CDR2 YYREEE (reference sequence). The CDR3: CASSGTDRYSGELFF. CDR3 in DNA: TGTGCCAGCAGCGGGACGGACAGGTACTCCGGGGAGCTGTTTTTT.

The chain uses TRBV6-6 and TRBJ1-1; 8 bases align to TRBD1. CDR1 is MNHNY, CDR2 SVGAGI, per germline (reference sequence). V was clipped by 7 bases and J by 1 base; unmatched bases: 8. This CDR3 contains 15 residues. CDR3 loop: CASNIQGEENTEAFF. The DNA for the CDR3 is TGTGCCAGCAATATACAGGGGGAGGAGAACACTGAAGCTTTCTTT.

This rearrangement joins TRBV5-1 to TRBJ2-2, with D possibly being TRBD1 (5 bases). There are 14 residues in the CDR3. CDR1 and CDR2 (germline): SGHRS, YFSETQ. V lost 4 bases to trimming and J lost 6 bases, with 13 bases between them. Here the CDR3 reads CASSPSGWAGELFF. In nucleotides, the CDR3 is TGCGCCAGCAGCCCATCAGGGTGGGCCGGGGAGCTGTTTTTT.

The V call is TRBV5-1, the J call TRBJ1-3; D perhaps matches TRBD1 (5 bases). CDR1 and CDR2 (germline): SGHRS, YFSETQ. V was shortened by 3 bases and J by 0 bases, with 10 bases between the two germline ends. The CDR3 contains 15 residues. The DNA of the CDR3 is TGCGCCAGCAGCTCCGACAGCAGCTCTGGAAACACCATATATTTT. Protein sequence: CASSSDSSSGNTIYF.

The rearrangement joins TRBV7-8 to TRBJ2-5; perhaps TRBD1 as D (6 bases). V lost 5 bases, J lost 3 bases, and 10 bases lay in between. The length of the CDR3 is 13 residues. Germline V gene data show CDR1 as SGHVS and CDR2 as FQNEAQ. As DNA, the CDR3 is TGTGCCAGCAGCGCCGGACAGAAAGAGACCCAGTACTTC. Translating it yields CASSAGQKETQYF.

The rearrangement joins TRBV14 to TRBJ2-3; no clear D. The CDR3 is made up of 14 amino acids. Trimming took off 4 bases at V and 6 bases at J, with 14 bases between the two ends. Germline V lookup: CDR1 SGHDN, CDR2 FVKESK. This CDR3 reads CASSRQIQSDTQYF. CDR3 sequence (DNA): TGTGCCAGCAGCCGCCAAATTCAATCGGATACGCAGTATTTT.

The chain combines TRBV10-3 with TRBJ2-5, with a possible D match to TRBD2 (7 bases). The DNA matches TRBJ2-7 better at its end, which makes the J call doubtful. The CDR3 has 14 residues. Germline assignment: CDR1 ENHRY and CDR2 SYGVKD. In DNA form, the CDR3 reads TGTGCCATCAGTGTAGGGGGGGCCGCCTACGAGCAGTACTTC. Its protein product is CAISVGGAAYEQYF.

This clone was picked up one time. The V and J genes are TRBV7-3 and TRBJ2-5; TRBD2 matches at 10 bases. Unmatched junction bases numbered 11, after V lost 5 bases and J lost 5 bases. The CDR3 consists of 16 residues. Germline-derived CDR1 and CDR2 are SGHTA and FQGTGA. DNA of the CDR3: TGTGCCAGCAGCCCCCTAGCGGGAGTCCCGCGGGAGACCCAGTACTTC. Its protein product is CASSPLAGVPRETQYF.

The chain recombines TRBV5-6 with TRBJ2-3; D call uncertain. CDR3 length: 14 amino acids. Germline CDR1 is SGHDT and CDR2 is YYEEEE. V lost 6 bases, J lost 4 bases, and 15 bases lay in between. The CDR3 region has the DNA TGTGCCAGCAACAAGAAGCTTCAATCAGATACGCAGTATTTT. Residues: CASNKKLQSDTQYF.

A few counts support this clone. The V and J genes are TRBV27 and TRBJ2-5; D may be TRBD2 (5 bases). V was pared by 7 bases and J by 5 bases, with 20 bases between. The germline V gene encodes CDR1 MNHEY and CDR2 SMNVEV (reference sequence). The length of the CDR3 is 15 residues. The CDR3 loop is CASKSMVDPGETQYF. CDR3 DNA: TGTGCCAGCAAATCGATGGTCGACCCGGGGGAGACCCAGTACTTC.

This chain connects TRBV6-1 to TRBJ2-1; no clear D gene. This CDR3 comprises 12 residues. Per the germline V gene, CDR1 is MNHNS and CDR2 is SASEGT. V was pared by 2 bases and J by 8 bases, with 7 bases between. CDR3 nucleotides: TGTGCCAGCAGTGAACGAGAGGATGAGCAGTTCTTC. It is translated as CASSEREDEQFF.

The V and J genes are TRBV10-3 and TRBJ2-2; D gene uncertain. This CDR3 has 11 amino acids. With 6 bases removed from V and 8 bases from J, the gap between germline ends came to 7 bases. Germline V gene data show CDR1 as ENHRY and CDR2 as SYGVKD. CDR3 residues: CAISGAGELFF. DNA of the CDR3: TGTGCCATCAGCGGAGCTGGGGAGCTGTTTTTT.

This chain joins TRBV5-6 and TRBJ2-7, with a possible D match to TRBD2 (5 bases). Germline values: CDR1 SGHDT, CDR2 YYEEEE. Trimming took 1 base from V and 7 from J, leaving 18 bases between them. The CDR3 covers 15 residues. The DNA of the CDR3 is TGTGCCAGCAGCTTGTATCAGGTGGGGAGTGGGGAGCAGTACTTC. Translation: CASSLYQVGSGEQYF.

J is TRBJ2-2 and V is TRBV30, with TRBD1 as a possible D gene (5 bases). Between the trimmed V and J ends, which lost 4 bases and 3 bases, there was a span of 12 bases. Germline-derived CDR1 and CDR2 are GTSNPN and SVGIG (reference sequence). This CDR3 is 14 amino acids long. CDR3 sequence: CAWTWGRHTGELFF. CDR3 nucleotide sequence: TGTGCCTGGACCTGGGGCAGGCACACCGGGGAGCTGTTTTTT.

The chain couples TRBV15 to TRBJ2-7; 8 bases match TRBD1. The germline V gene has CDR1 LNHNV and CDR2 YYDKDF (reference sequence). After removal of 9 bases from V and 2 bases from J, the junction contained 9 bases not matched to a gene. This CDR3 has 14 amino acids. CDR3 loop: CATETDRGPYEQYF. The CDR3 DNA reads as TGTGCCACGGAGACTGACAGGGGACCCTACGAGCAGTACTTC.

This clone has a handful of counts. The chain employs TRBV7-2 and TRBJ2-1; D unclear. Looked up from germline, CDR1 is SGHTA and CDR2 is FQGNSA. Trimming took off 4 bases at V and 0 bases at J, with 4 bases between the two ends. The CDR3 extends over 13 amino acids. The CDR3 coding sequence is TGTGCCAGCAGCTCATACTCCTACAATGAGCAGTTCTTC. It yields the protein CASSSYSYNEQFF. Supplemented by reference TRBV7-2 and TRBJ2-1, the full variable domain reads GAGVSQSPSNKVTEKGKDVELRCDPISGHTALYWYRQSLGQGLEFLIYFQGNSAPDKSGLPSDRFSAERTGGSVSTLTIQRTQQEDSAVYLCASSSYSYNEQFFGPGTRLTVL.

On this clone: A far larger clone is off by one base, so a read error is likely. The chain has TRBV4-3 and TRBJ1-4, with a weak D call TRBD1 (5 bases). CDR1 is LGHNA, CDR2 YSLEER, per germline. The CDR3 has 15 amino acids. V lost 0 bases to trimming and J lost 3 bases, with 8 bases between them. The CDR3 DNA reads as TGCGCCAGCAGCCAAGATGCGGGACCTAATGAAAAACTGTTTTTT. It yields the protein CASSQDAGPNEKLFF.

V is TRBV7-8 and J is TRBJ2-5, with D perhaps matching TRBD2 (6 bases). V was cut by 1 base and J by 0 bases, with 15 bases left in between. The germline CDR1 and CDR2 sequences are SGHVS and FQNEAQ. The CDR3 is 17 amino acids. The CDR3: CASSLVGRDPYQETQYF. The CDR3 DNA sequence: TGTGCCAGCAGCTTAGTAGGGCGGGACCCGTACCAAGAGACCCAGTACTTC.

This clone was detected only once. The chain joins TRBV29-1 to TRBJ1-1; 10 nucleotides match TRBD1. The CDR3 loop spans 13 amino acids. V gave up 3 bases and J gave up 5 bases; unmatched junction bases: 3. CDR1 is SQVTM and CDR2 is ANQGSEA in the germline V gene. The CDR3 loop is CSVDAGQGTEAFF. CDR3 bases: TGCAGCGTTGACGCGGGACAGGGGACTGAAGCTTTCTTT.

This sequence joins TRBV19 and TRBJ2-2; 11 bases align to TRBD2. Unmatched junction bases numbered 1, after V lost 1 base and J lost 0 bases. From germline, CDR1 is LNHDA and CDR2 SQIVND (reference sequence). This CDR3 has 17 amino acids. For the CDR3, the DNA is TGTGCCAGTAGTATAGCACTAGCGGGGGCGAACACCGGGGAGCTGTTTTTT. Its protein is CASSIALAGANTGELFF.

This clone was detected only a few times. The CDR3 is CATSREWRNNEQFF. In nucleotides, the CDR3 is TGTGCCACCAGCAGAGAGTGGCGGAACAATGAGCAGTTCTTC. The genes are TRBV15 and TRBJ2-1, with no clear D. Germline CDR1 LNHNV, CDR2 YYDKDF (reference sequence). The V gene lost 0 bases and the J gene lost 5 bases, with 8 bases spanning the gap. The CDR3 has 14 amino acids.

This clone is a singleton in its sample. J is TRBJ2-6 and V is TRBV29-1, with no clear D. Germline-derived CDR1 and CDR2 are SQVTM and ANQGSEA. Trimming removed 4 bases at V and 1 base at J, with 14 bases between. The CDR3 is made up of 16 amino acids. CDR3 sequence (DNA): TGCAGCGTTGGAAAGGGATCTCCTTCTGGGGCCAACGTCCTGACTTTC. It specifies CSVGKGSPSGANVLTF.